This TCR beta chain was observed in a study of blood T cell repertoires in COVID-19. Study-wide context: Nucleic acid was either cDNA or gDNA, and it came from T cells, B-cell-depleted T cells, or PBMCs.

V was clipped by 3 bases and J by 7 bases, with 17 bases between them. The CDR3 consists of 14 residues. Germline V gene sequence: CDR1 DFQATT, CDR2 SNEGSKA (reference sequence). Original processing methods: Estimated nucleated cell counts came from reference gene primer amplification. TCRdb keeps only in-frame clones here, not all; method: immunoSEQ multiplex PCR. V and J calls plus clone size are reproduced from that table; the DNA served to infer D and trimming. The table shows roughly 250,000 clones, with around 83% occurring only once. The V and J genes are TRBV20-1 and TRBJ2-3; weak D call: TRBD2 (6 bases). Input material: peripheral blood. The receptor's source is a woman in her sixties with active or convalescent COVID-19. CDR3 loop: CSASLQGLSYTQYF. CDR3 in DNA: TGCAGTGCTAGTTTGCAGGGACTTTCATATACGCAGTATTTT.